This TCR beta chain was identified in a study of cytomegalovirus exposure and HLA in healthy donors. Overall study findings and caveats: A later analysis linked a missense variant in DCLRE1C to the trimming of TCR beta V and J genes. A few chains tied to CMV proved CMV antigen-specific in vitro.

About this clone itself: As yet, its antigen is unknown.

Germline CDR1 MNHEY, CDR2 SVGAGI. The CDR3 length is 12 residues. Trimming took off 8 bases at V and 4 bases at J, with 11 bases between the two ends. 13 Jbeta primers and 60 Vbeta primers were used for the PCR. Authors' processing steps: Later analysis identified tens of millions of unique TCR beta chains, 9 million to 12 million shared. The assay was immunoSEQ multiplex PCR, and TCRdb's table has in-frame clones only and misses some. That table gives V, J and clone size, and the DNA gave D and trimming. This table has 110,000 to 150,000 clones, less than 90% appearing once. This receptor was obtained from a boy between 2 and 10 years old in good health and CMV-seronegative. The rearrangement joins TRBV6-5 to TRBJ1-1; tentatively, D is TRBD1 (6 bases). Sequencing input: PBMCs. The CDR3 nucleotides are TGTGCCAGCCTCGGCAGGGGCACTGAAGCTTTCTTT. Amino acid sequence: CASLGRGTEAFF.